These T cell receptor beta chains were read from a single sample in a study of blood T cell repertoires in COVID-19. Produced via immunoSEQ multiplex PCR; TCRdb's table is partial and in-frame only. The sample lists more than 90,000 clones; about 80% were seen once. Sequenced material: peripheral blood. Receptors originate from a man aged 80 or over with acute or convalescent COVID-19. The CDR3 runs from the conserved cysteine through the conserved F or W. D genes are given only for firm matches. Size is omitted from some rows. Given values are once, few, many or a class for expanded clones.

TRBJ1-1 | once | TRBD1 | TRBV27 | CASSYQGARGTEAFF | TGTGCCAGCAGCTACCAGGGGGCGCGTGGCACTGAAGCTTTCTTT
TRBJ2-5 | . | . | TRBV19 | CASSIVLRRETQYF | TGTGCCAGTAGTATAGTTCTGAGGCGGGAGACCCAGTACTTC
TRBJ1-6 | . | . | TRBV7-2 | CASSLSGMPNSPLHF | TGTGCCAGCAGCTTGTCAGGGATGCCGAATTCACCCCTCCACTTT
TRBJ2-3 | . | TRBD2 | TRBV29-1 | CSETSGSTDTQYF | TGCAGCGAGACTAGCGGGAGTACAGATACGCAGTATTTT
TRBJ1-3 | few | . | TRBV6-5 | CASSYTQSSGNTIYF | TGTGCCAGCAGTTACACACAGAGCTCTGGAAACACCATATATTTT
TRBJ1-5 | once | . | TRBV19 | CASSIQVNQPQHF | TGTGCCAGTAGTATACAGGTGAATCAGCCCCAGCATTTT
TRBJ2-5 | . | . | TRBV3-1/TRBV3-2 | CASSQSGRETQYF | TGTGCCAGCAGCCAATCCGGGAGAGAGACCCAGTACTTC
TRBJ2-3 | . | . | TRBV6-2/TRBV6-3 | CASSYQGEDSTDTQYF | TGTGCCAGCAGTTATCAAGGGGAGGATAGCACAGATACGCAGTATTTT
TRBJ1-5 | . | . | TRBV7-8 | CASTRQGNQPQHF | TGTGCCAGCACTCGGCAGGGGAATCAGCCCCAGCATTTT
TRBJ2-7 | once | TRBD1 | TRBV24-1 | CATSDPGQSTYEQYF | TGTGCCACCAGTGATCCGGGACAGTCAACCTACGAGCAGTACTTC
TRBJ2-7 | many | TRBD2 | TRBV5-4 | CASSPRLAGGDEQYF | TGTGCCAGCAGCCCGAGACTAGCGGGGGGAGACGAGCAGTACTTC
TRBJ2-1 | . | TRBD1 | TRBV9 | CASSKTGGVNEQFF | TGTGCCAGCAGCAAGACAGGGGGTGTAAATGAGCAGTTCTTC
TRBJ2-1 | . | . | TRBV3-1/TRBV3-2 | CASSQDDWRYNEQFF | TGTGCCAGCAGCCAAGATGATTGGCGGTACAATGAGCAGTTCTTC
TRBJ1-5 | . | TRBD1 | TRBV18 | CASSSDRGNQPQHF | TGTGCCAGCTCATCGGACAGGGGCAATCAGCCCCAGCATTTT
TRBJ1-2 | . | . | TRBV7-2 | CASSFSRAYLKHNGYTF | TGTGCCAGCAGCTTTTCCAGGGCCTATCTAAAACATAATGGCTACACCTTC
TRBJ2-3 | . | TRBD2 | TRBV19 | CASSIWTSGSTDTQYF | TGTGCCAGTAGTATTTGGACTAGCGGGAGTACAGATACGCAGTATTTT
TRBJ2-1 | . | . | TRBV6-2/TRBV6-3 | CASSYRQGSNEQFF | TGTGCCAGCAGTTACCGGCAGGGGTCCAATGAGCAGTTCTTC